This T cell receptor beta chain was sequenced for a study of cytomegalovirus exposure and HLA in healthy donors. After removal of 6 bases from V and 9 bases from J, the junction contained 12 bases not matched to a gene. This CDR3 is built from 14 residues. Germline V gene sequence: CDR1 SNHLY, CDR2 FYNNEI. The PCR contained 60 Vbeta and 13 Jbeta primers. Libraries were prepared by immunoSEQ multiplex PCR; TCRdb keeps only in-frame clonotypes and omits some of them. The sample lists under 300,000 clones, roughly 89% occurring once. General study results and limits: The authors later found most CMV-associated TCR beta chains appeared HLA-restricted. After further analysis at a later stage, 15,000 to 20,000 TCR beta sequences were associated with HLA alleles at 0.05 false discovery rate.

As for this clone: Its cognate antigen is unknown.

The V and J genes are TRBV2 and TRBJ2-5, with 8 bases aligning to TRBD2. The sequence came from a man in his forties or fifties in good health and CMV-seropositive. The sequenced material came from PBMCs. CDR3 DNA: TGTGCCAGCAGCTTGAATGTGGGACTAGAAGCCCAGTACTTC. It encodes CASSLNVGLEAQYF.